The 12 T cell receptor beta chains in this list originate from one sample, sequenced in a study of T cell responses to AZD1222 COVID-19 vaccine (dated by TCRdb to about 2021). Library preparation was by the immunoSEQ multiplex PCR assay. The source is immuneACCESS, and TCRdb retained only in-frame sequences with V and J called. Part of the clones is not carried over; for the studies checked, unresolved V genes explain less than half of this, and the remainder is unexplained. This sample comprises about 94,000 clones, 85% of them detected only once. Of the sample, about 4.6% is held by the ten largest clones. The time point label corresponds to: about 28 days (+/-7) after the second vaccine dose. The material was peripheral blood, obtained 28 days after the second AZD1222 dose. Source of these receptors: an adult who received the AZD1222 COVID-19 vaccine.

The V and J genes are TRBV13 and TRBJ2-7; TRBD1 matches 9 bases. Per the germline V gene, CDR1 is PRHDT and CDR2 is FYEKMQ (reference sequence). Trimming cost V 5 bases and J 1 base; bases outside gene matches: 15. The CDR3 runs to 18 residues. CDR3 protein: CASSPTILGQGSSYEQYF. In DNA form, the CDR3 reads TGTGCCAGCAGCCCTACCATCCTTGGACAGGGGTCGTCCTACGAGCAGTACTTC.

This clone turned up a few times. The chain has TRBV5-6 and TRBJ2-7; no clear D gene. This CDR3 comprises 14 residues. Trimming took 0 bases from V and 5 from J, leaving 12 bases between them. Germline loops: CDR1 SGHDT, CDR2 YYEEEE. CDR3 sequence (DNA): TGTGCCAGCAGCTTGGAGCAGCCACCCGACGAGCAGTACTTC. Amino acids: CASSLEQPPDEQYF.

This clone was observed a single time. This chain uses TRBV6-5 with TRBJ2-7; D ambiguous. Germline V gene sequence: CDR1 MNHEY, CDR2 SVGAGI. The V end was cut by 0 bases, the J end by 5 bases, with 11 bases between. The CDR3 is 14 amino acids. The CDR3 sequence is CASSYSELVNEQYF. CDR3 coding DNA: TGTGCCAGCAGTTACTCGGAGTTAGTCAACGAGCAGTACTTC.

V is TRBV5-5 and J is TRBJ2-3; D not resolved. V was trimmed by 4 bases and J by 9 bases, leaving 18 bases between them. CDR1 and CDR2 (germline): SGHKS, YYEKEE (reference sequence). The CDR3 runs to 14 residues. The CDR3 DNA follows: TGTGCCAGCAGCACACTAACAAGCCTTGGCACGCAGTATTTT. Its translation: CASSTLTSLGTQYF.

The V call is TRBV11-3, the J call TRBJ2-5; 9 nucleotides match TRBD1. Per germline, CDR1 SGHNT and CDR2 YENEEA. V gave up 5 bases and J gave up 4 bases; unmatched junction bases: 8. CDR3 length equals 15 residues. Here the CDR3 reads CASSKGQGGVETQYF. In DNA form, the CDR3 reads TGTGCCAGCAGCAAGGGACAGGGCGGAGTAGAGACCCAGTACTTC.

The CDR3 DNA follows: TGTGCCAGCTCACCTACGGGACAGAGAATCGGCTACACCTTC. Its protein is CASSPTGQRIGYTF. The rearrangement uses TRBV18 and TRBJ1-2, with 7 nucleotides matching TRBD1. The CDR3 loop spans 14 amino acids. Germline assignment: CDR1 KGHSH and CDR2 LQKENI. V lost 3 bases to trimming and J lost 8 bases; unmatched junction nucleotides: 9.

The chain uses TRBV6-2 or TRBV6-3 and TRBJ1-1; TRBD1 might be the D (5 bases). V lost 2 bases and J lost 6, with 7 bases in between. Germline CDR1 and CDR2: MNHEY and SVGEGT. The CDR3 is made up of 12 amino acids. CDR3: CASSYRGPEAFF. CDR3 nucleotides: TGTGCCAGCAGTTACAGGGGCCCTGAAGCTTTCTTT.

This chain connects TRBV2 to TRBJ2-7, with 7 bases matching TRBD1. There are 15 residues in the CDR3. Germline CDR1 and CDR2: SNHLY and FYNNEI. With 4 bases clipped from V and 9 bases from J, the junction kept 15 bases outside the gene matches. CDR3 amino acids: CASSVTTGTAIGQYF. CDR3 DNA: TGTGCCAGCAGTGTAACAACTGGGACAGCGATAGGGCAGTACTTC.

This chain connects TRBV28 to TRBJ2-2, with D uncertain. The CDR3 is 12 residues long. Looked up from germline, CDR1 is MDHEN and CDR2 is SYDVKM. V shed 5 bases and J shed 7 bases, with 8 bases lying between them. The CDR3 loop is CASSTPLGELFF. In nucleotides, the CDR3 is TGTGCCAGCAGTACTCCACTCGGGGAGCTGTTTTTT.

For the CDR3, the DNA is TGTGCCAGCAGCTTTTCAGGGGGCGAGCAGTACTTC. Translation gives CASSFSGGEQYF. The gene calls are TRBV7-3 and TRBJ2-7, with TRBD1 matching over 7 bases. CDR1 SGHTA and CDR2 FQGTGA come from the germline V gene. This CDR3 comprises 12 residues. Trimming took 3 bases from V and 6 from J; bases not matched to a gene: 2.

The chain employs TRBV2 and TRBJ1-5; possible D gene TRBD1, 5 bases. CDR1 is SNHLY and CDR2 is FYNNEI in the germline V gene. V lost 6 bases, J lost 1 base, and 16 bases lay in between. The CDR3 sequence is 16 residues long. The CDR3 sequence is CASSSGVLSSNQPQHF. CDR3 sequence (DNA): TGTGCCAGCAGCTCGGGGGTGCTCTCAAGCAATCAGCCCCAGCATTTT.

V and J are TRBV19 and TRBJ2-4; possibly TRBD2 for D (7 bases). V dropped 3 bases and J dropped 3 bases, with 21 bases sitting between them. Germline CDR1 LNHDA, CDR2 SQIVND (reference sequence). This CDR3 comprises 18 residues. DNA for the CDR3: TGTGCCAGTAGTATTGCCCGGGGGGCAGGGACGGGCAAAAACATTCAGTACTTC. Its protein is CASSIARGAGTGKNIQYF.